The clone carrying this T cell receptor beta chain has a count of ten or more. The antigen is unknown. This sample stems from a study of T-cell reconstitution after alpha-beta-depleted transplantation in children. Unique molecular identifiers were used to barcode this TCRbeta library. MiXCR, applied by TCRdb to the PCR reads, yields one record per CDR3 protein. Here the sample spans about 300,000 distinct CDR3 sequences, 10% being singletons. Study-wide points: Counts and diversity of T cells one year after transplant came mostly from newly produced T cells. At around two months after transplant, the alpha-beta T cells were reportedly derived from several hundred expanded clones that came from non-depleted graft cells.

This CDR3 has 16 residues. The germline V gene encodes CDR1 SGHTA and CDR2 FQGTGA. Unmatched junction bases numbered 9, after V lost 5 bases and J lost 1 base. The chain recombines TRBV7-3 with TRBJ2-3; TRBD1 aligns across 7 bases. The sample was PBMCs, taken before TCRalphabeta/CD19-depleted stem cell transplant. The receptor's source is a boy younger than two with acute myeloid leukemia, due to receive a stem cell transplant. DNA of the CDR3: TGTGCCAGCAGCCCCAGAGGGGGCAGGCGCACAGATACGCAGTATTTT. Amino acids: CASSPRGGRRTDTQYF.